This T cell receptor beta chain was identified during a study of tumor-infiltrating lymphocytes in oesophageal squamous cell carcinoma. Germline lookup yields CDR1 KGHDR and CDR2 SFDVKD. CDR3 size: 13 residues. Trimming removed 3 bases from V and 8 bases from J, with 10 bases in between. Via MiXCR, TCRdb re-called the PCR reads, giving one row per CDR3 protein. The sample has about 14,000 distinct CDR3 sequences, approximately 50% seen once. Only a few counts were recorded for this clonotype. This TCR came from a male donor with esophageal squamous cell carcinoma. The rearrangement uses TRBV24-1 and TRBJ1-5, with D hard to call. Sample: esophageal tumor tissue. The DNA for the CDR3 is TGTGCCACCAGTGATAGGGAAAATGAGCCCCAGCATTTT. Amino acids: CATSDRENEPQHF.